Presented here are 12 T cell receptor beta chains from one specimen sequenced in a study of blood T cell repertoires in COVID-19. Profiling relied on immunoSEQ multiplex PCR, and the TCRdb table lists in-frame clones only, not all of them. Of over 200,000 clones listed, 92% are singletons. The source material was peripheral blood. The receptor source for this set is a man in his thirties or forties with acute or convalescent COVID-19.

The chain uses TRBV9 and TRBJ1-4; D is perhaps TRBD1 (5 bases). The CDR3 spans 15 residues. V was shortened by 4 bases and J by 8 bases, with 18 bases between the two germline ends. The germline CDR1 and CDR2 sequences are SGDLS and YYNGEE. The CDR3: CASSQTPGLREKLFF. CDR3 nucleotides: TGTGCCAGCAGCCAAACGCCAGGGTTAAGGGAAAAACTGTTTTTT. The full variable domain, rest sourced from reference TRBV9 and TRBJ1-4, is DSGVTQTPKHLITATGQRVTLRCSPRSGDLSVYWYQQSLDQGLQFLIQYYNGEERAKGNILERFSAQQFPDLHSELNLSSLELGDSALYFCASSQTPGLREKLFFGSGTQLSVL.

The rearrangement uses TRBV7-3 and TRBJ2-7, with TRBD2 identical over 11 bases. The J segment lost 6 bases and the V segment lost 2 bases, leaving 3 bases of the junction unmatched. The CDR3 totals 14 residues. Germline loops: CDR1 SGHTA, CDR2 FQGTGA. The CDR3 DNA follows: TGTGCCAGCAGCTTATTTACTAGCGGGAGCGAGCAGTACTTC. It yields the protein CASSLFTSGSEQYF.

DNA for the CDR3: TGTGCCAGCAGCGGGACAGGCCTAACCTACGAGCAGTACTTC. Translation: CASSGTGLTYEQYF. The chain joins TRBV5-6 to TRBJ2-7; 8 bases are shared with TRBD1. The CDR3 length is 14 residues. Trimming removed 4 bases from V and 2 bases from J; junction bases left unmatched: 5. The germline V gene has CDR1 SGHDT and CDR2 YYEEEE.

The V and J genes are TRBV27 and TRBJ1-4; weak D call: TRBD1 (6 bases). Germline V lookup: CDR1 MNHEY, CDR2 SMNVEV (reference sequence). The germline V and J ends were trimmed by 6 bases and 3 bases, with 11 bases remaining between them. CDR3 length: 14 residues. The CDR3 region has the DNA TGTGCCAGCAGAACAGGGATTGCTAATGAAAAACTGTTTTTT. Its protein is CASRTGIANEKLFF.

The gene calls are TRBV9 and TRBJ2-1; D is possibly TRBD2 (6 bases). V lost 2 bases and J 4 bases, leaving 13 bases between the germline ends. From germline, CDR1 is SGDLS and CDR2 YYNGEE. This CDR3 has 15 amino acids. CDR3 DNA sequence: TGTGCCAGCAGCGTTATGGAGGGAAGGTACAATGAGCAGTTCTTC. This sequence encodes CASSVMEGRYNEQFF.

The rearrangement uses TRBV7-9 and TRBJ1-1; the match to TRBD1 covers 8 bases. There are 17 residues in the CDR3. V dropped 1 base and J dropped 1; count of bases not matched to a gene: 8. CDR1 is SEHNR, CDR2 FQNEAQ, per germline (reference sequence). Here the CDR3 reads CASSLVIRDRRNTEAFF. DNA for the CDR3: TGTGCCAGCAGCTTAGTGATCCGGGACAGGAGGAACACTGAAGCTTTCTTT.

This clone was counted between two and nine times. This chain uses TRBV5-4 with TRBJ1-2; tentatively, D is TRBD1 (5 bases). CDR1 and CDR2 (germline): SGHNT, YYREEE (reference sequence). Trimming left V 0 bases short and J 4 bases short, with 25 bases between. The CDR3 sequence is 19 residues long. CDR3 nucleotides: TGTGCCAGCAGCTTGGATTTTGGAGGGGCGGGTGTAGGGAGCTATGGCTACACCTTC. As protein: CASSLDFGGAGVGSYGYTF.

The chain has TRBV24-1 and TRBJ2-1; D is perhaps TRBD2 (6 bases). The CDR3 length is 14 residues. Deletions cut 6 bases from V and 5 bases from J, with 13 bases between. Germline loops: CDR1 KGHDR, CDR2 SFDVKD. The DNA of the CDR3 is TGTGCCACCAGTTTAGCGGAACAAAACAATGAGCAGTTCTTC. It specifies CATSLAEQNNEQFF.

The CDR3 loop is CASSLGTDIQYF. The DNA of the CDR3 is TGTGCCAGCAGTTTAGGAACGGACATTCAGTACTTC. J is TRBJ2-4 and V is TRBV12-3 or TRBV12-4; D not certain. This CDR3 is built from 12 residues. Trimming took off 1 base at V and 8 bases at J, with 6 bases between the two ends.

The CDR3 loop is CASSLWQGIGYTF. For the CDR3, the DNA is TGTGCCAGCAGTTTATGGCAGGGGATTGGCTACACCTTC. The chain is built from TRBV28 and TRBJ1-2; D is possibly TRBD1 (6 bases). V lost 0 bases, J lost 7 bases, and 9 bases lay in between. CDR1 is MDHEN, CDR2 SYDVKM, per germline. This CDR3 has 13 amino acids.

The V and J genes are TRBV6-6 and TRBJ1-2; D remains ambiguous. The germline V and J ends were trimmed by 6 bases and 8 bases, with 19 bases remaining between them. Germline lookup yields CDR1 MNHNY and CDR2 SVGAGI (reference sequence). The CDR3 totals 14 residues. In DNA, the CDR3 is TGTGCCAGCAGCTCGCGGGAAACGCCTGTGGGCTACACCTTC. Protein sequence: CASSSRETPVGYTF.

The chain employs TRBV5-1 and TRBJ1-1; D not resolved. V lost 0 bases and J 0 bases, leaving 9 bases between the germline ends. Germline V gives CDR1 SGHRS, CDR2 YFSETQ. The CDR3 totals 15 residues. CDR3 sequence (DNA): TGCGCCAGCAGCTTGGCCTTGAGCGTGAACACTGAAGCTTTCTTT. Translating it yields CASSLALSVNTEAFF.